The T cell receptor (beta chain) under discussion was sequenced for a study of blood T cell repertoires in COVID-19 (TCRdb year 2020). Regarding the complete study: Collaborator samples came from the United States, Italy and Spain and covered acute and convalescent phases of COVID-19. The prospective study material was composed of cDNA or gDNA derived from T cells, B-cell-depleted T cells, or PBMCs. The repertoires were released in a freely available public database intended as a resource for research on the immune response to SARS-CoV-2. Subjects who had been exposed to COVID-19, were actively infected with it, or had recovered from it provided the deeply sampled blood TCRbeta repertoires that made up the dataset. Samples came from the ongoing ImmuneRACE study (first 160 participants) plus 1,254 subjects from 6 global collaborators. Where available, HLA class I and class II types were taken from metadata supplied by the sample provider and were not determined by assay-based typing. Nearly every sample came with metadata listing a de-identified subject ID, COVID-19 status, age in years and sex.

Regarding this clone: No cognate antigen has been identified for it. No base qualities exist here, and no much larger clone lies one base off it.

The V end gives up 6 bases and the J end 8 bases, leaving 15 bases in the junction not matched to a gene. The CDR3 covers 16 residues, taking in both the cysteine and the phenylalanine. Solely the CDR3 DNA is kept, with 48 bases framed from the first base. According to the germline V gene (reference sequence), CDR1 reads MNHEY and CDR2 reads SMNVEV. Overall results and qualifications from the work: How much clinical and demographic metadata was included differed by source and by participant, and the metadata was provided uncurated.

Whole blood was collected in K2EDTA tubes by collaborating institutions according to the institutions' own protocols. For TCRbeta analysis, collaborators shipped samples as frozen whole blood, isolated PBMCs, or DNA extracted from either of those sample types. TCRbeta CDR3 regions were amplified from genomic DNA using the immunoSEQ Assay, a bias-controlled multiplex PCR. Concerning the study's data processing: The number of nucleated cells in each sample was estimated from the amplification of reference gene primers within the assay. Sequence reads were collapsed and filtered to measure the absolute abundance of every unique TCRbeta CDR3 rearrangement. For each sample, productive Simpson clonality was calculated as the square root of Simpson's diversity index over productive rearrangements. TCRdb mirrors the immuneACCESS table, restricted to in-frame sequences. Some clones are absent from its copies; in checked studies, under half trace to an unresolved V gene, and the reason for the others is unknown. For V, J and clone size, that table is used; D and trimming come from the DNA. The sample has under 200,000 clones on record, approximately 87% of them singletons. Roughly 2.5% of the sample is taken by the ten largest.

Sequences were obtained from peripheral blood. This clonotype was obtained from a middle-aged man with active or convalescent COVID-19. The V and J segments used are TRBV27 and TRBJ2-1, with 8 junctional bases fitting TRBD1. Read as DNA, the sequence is TGTGCCAGCAGCCCCTACGCGGACAGGGCAGGGCATGAGCAGTTCTTC. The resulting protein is CASSPYADRAGHEQFF.